The 28 T cell receptor beta chains in this list originate from one sample, sequenced in a study of T cell clonality in common variable immunodeficiency. Data came from immunoSEQ multiplex PCR; TCRdb stores just in-frame clones and leaves some out. Sampling found tens of thousands of clones, none seen once. The sequencing input was peripheral blood mononuclear cells. The receptors come from a person aged 18 to 75 in good health.

This clone was counted ten times or more. The read falls 3 residues short of the CDR3 end, and the missing part is taken from the germline J gene. The chain is built from TRBV5-6 and TRBJ2-3, with D uncertain. There are 12 residues in the CDR3. The germline gives CDR1 SGHDT, CDR2 YYEEEE. V was shortened by 2 bases and J by 5 bases, with 6 bases between the two germline ends. The part of the CDR3 DNA that was read is TGTGCCAGCAGCTTATCCAGAGATACG. This gives the protein CASSLSRDT. The whole CDR3 protein reads CASSLSRDTQYF.

This clone was detected many times. The observed sequence ends 3 residues before the CDR3 terminus, with the missing tail filled in from the germline J gene. The chain is built from TRBV19 and TRBJ1-5; D is perhaps TRBD1 (5 bases). V lost 5 bases and J 9 bases, leaving 20 bases between the germline ends. The CDR3 extends over 15 amino acids. Germline V gene sequence: CDR1 LNHDA, CDR2 SQIVND (reference sequence). CDR3 residues: CASSSPDSIVGPQHF. The part of the CDR3 DNA that was read is TGTGCCAGTAGTTCCCCCGACAGTATCGTTGGGCCC.

This clone was counted at least ten times. The read stops 3 residues short of the end of the CDR3; the missing end is completed from the germline J gene. This rearrangement joins TRBV7-3 to TRBJ1-6, with 9 bases matching TRBD1. This CDR3 region has 15 residues. CDR1 SGHTA and CDR2 FQGTGA come from the germline V gene. V was pared by 4 bases and J by 7 bases, with 5 bases of the junction left unmatched. The CDR3 loop reads CASSYSTGGNSPLHF. The sequenced part of the CDR3 DNA is TGTGCCAGCAGCTATTCCACAGGGGGCAATTCACCC.

In this sample, this clone turned up many times. The CDR3 goes on 3 residues after the read ends, and that part is filled in from the germline J gene. The chain combines TRBV5-4 with TRBJ1-1; 9 positions match TRBD1. Germline loops: CDR1 SGHNT, CDR2 YYREEE (reference sequence). V lost 6 bases and J lost 3; bases outside the gene matches: 6. The CDR3 totals 14 residues. CDR3: CASTRDRDDTEAFF. Partial CDR3 DNA: TGTGCCAGCACCAGGGACAGGGACGACACTGAA.

This clone was detected many times. The read ends 3 residues before the CDR3 terminus; that terminus is restored from the germline J gene. The chain carries TRBV2 and TRBJ1-2, with a weak D call TRBD1 (5 bases). Germline CDR1 reads SNHLY; CDR2 reads FYNNEI. This CDR3 comprises 14 residues. The CDR3 loop reads CASSEEGRAGGYTF. Incomplete CDR3 DNA: TGTGCCAGCAGTGAGGAAGGCAGGGCGGGGGGC. Filled out from reference TRBV2 and TRBJ1-2, the complete variable domain reads EPEVTQTPSHQVTQMGQEVILRCVPISNHLYFYWYRQILGQKVEFLVSFYNNEISEKSEIFDDQFSVERPDGSNFTLKIRSTKLEDSAMYFCASSEEGRAGGYTFGSGTRLTVV.

This clone has at least ten counts. The DNA ends 3 residues before the CDR3 does, and the rest of the CDR3 is filled in from the germline J gene. The chain has TRBV2 and TRBJ2-5, with TRBD1 matching 9 bases. This CDR3 contains 14 residues. Germline CDR1 is SNHLY and CDR2 is FYNNEI. The V and J ends lost 5 bases and 2 bases, in that order; junction bases with no gene match: 3. The sequenced CDR3 bases are TGTGCCAGCAGTAAAGGACAGGGGCAAGAGACC. It is translated as CASSKGQGQET. The CDR3 in full is CASSKGQGQETQYF.

This clone has ten or more counts. The read falls 3 residues short of the CDR3 end, and the missing part is taken from the germline J gene. The V and J genes are TRBV9 and TRBJ1-2; tentatively, D is TRBD1 (5 bases). The length of the CDR3 is 16 residues. Germline V CDR1 and CDR2: SGDLS, YYNGEE. V was pared by 0 bases and J by 2 bases, with 14 bases between. The chain's CDR3 is CASSVAAGRLNYGYTF. Partial CDR3 DNA: TGTGCCAGCAGCGTAGCCGCGGGGCGACTCAACTATGGC.

This clone was detected many times. The read halts 3 residues ahead of the CDR3 end, with the missing end drawn from the germline J gene. The chain couples TRBV7-2 to TRBJ2-5; 10 bases are shared with TRBD1. The CDR3 contains 15 residues. V was pared by 5 bases and J by 1 base, with 4 bases of the junction left unmatched. Germline values: CDR1 SGHTA, CDR2 FQGNSA. Here the CDR3 reads CASSPRQGAQETQYF. CDR3 DNA (partial): TGTGCCAGCAGCCCAAGACAGGGGGCCCAAGAGACC.

This clone was observed many times. The CDR3 loop reads CASSPQDRGPQHF. The sequenced CDR3 bases are TGTGCCAGCTCACCCCAGGACAGGGGTCCC. The chain recombines TRBV18 with TRBJ1-5; 9 nucleotides align to TRBD1. The CDR3 end is not reached by the read, which stops 3 residues before it; the germline J gene fills it in. The germline gives CDR1 KGHSH, CDR2 LQKENI. The CDR3 is made up of 13 amino acids.

This clone has a count of ten or more. The DNA ends 3 residues before the CDR3 does, and the rest of the CDR3 is filled in from the germline J gene. The rearrangement links TRBV7-8 to TRBJ2-5; 7 nucleotides match TRBD2. The CDR3 is 15 amino acids. Germline V lookup: CDR1 SGHVS, CDR2 FQNEAQ. V shed 4 bases, J shed 4 bases, and the junction held 9 bases outside the gene matches. Partial CDR3 DNA: TGTGCCAGCAGCTCAACCGTAGGCGGGGGAGAGACC. As protein: CASSSTVGGGET. The entire CDR3 protein is CASSSTVGGGETQYF. The full variable domain, its missing parts supplied by reference TRBV7-8 and TRBJ2-5, is GAGVSQSPRYKVAKRGQDVALRCDPISGHVSLFWYQQALGQGPEFLTYFQNEAQLDKSGLPSDRFFAERPEGSVSTLKIQRTQQEDSAVYLCASSSTVGGGETQYFGPGTRLLVL.

This clone appeared many times. The missing CDR3 end, 3 residues past where the read stops, is filled in from the germline J gene. The chain joins TRBV30 to TRBJ1-2; D is possibly TRBD1 (6 bases). With 8 bases removed from V and 4 bases from J, the gap between germline ends came to 17 bases. This CDR3 is built from 13 residues. Germline values: CDR1 GTSNPN, CDR2 SVGIG (reference sequence). The CDR3 sequence is CATKGRGGYGYTF. The DNA read from the CDR3 is TGTGCCACGAAAGGAAGGGGGGGCTATGGC.

In regard to this clone: The CDR3 end falls 3 residues outside the read, so it is completed with the germline J gene. The chain combines TRBV19 with TRBJ1-2, with D tentatively TRBD1 (5 bases). CDR3 length: 13 residues. V lost 7 bases and J 2 bases, leaving 11 bases between the germline ends. CDR1 is LNHDA, CDR2 SQIVND, per germline (reference sequence). CDR3 loop: CASTPGINYGYTF. Incomplete CDR3 DNA: TGTGCCAGTACCCCAGGGATCAACTATGGC.

This clone has ten or more counts. Read data end 3 residues before the CDR3 end; the end is taken from the germline J gene. The rearrangement links TRBV28 to TRBJ1-4; the match to TRBD1 covers 8 bases. The CDR3 length is 15 residues. Germline trimming cut 4 bases from V and 7 bases from J; bases unmatched to any gene: 8. CDR1 and CDR2 (germline): MDHEN, SYDVKM. CDR3: CASSSDRVVIEKLFF. The sequenced CDR3 bases are TGTGCCAGCAGTTCGGACAGGGTAGTTATTGAAAAA.

This clone has ten or more counts. The read falls 3 residues short of the CDR3 end, and the missing part is taken from the germline J gene. The chain joins TRBV20-1 to TRBJ1-6; 7 nucleotides line up with TRBD1. From germline, CDR1 is DFQATT and CDR2 SNEGSKA (reference sequence). The CDR3 covers 14 residues. V trimming: 2 bases; J trimming: 10 bases; junction bases outside the gene matches: 8. The DNA read from the CDR3 is TGCAGTGCTAGATTGACAGGGACGGGATCACCC. Translating gives CSARLTGTGSP. The full CDR3 protein is CSARLTGTGSPLHF.

This clone showed up many times. The read ends 3 residues shy of where the CDR3 ends; the end is completed using the germline J gene. The gene calls are TRBV19 and TRBJ2-3; unclear D gene. CDR1 and CDR2 (germline): LNHDA, SQIVND (reference sequence). This CDR3 has 13 residues. Deletions cut 6 bases from V and 0 bases from J, with 7 bases between. The CDR3 is CASRRHSTDTQYF. The DNA read from the CDR3 is TGTGCCAGTAGAAGGCACAGCACAGATACG.

The sample holds many counts of this clone. The CDR3 end is not reached by the read, which stops 3 residues before it; the germline J gene fills it in. The chain employs TRBV4-2 and TRBJ2-5; D is unclear. Trimming cost V 0 bases and J 5 bases, with 10 bases left between them. The CDR3 loop spans 14 amino acids. Per the germline V gene, CDR1 is LGHNA and CDR2 is YNFKEQ. The CDR3 bases that were read are TGTGCCAGCAGCCAAGACACGGTGTTGGAGACC. Translated: CASSQDTVLET. The whole CDR3 sequence reads CASSQDTVLETQYF.

This clone occurred many times. Read sequence stops 3 residues before the CDR3 end, and the germline J gene provides the missing end. The rearrangement joins TRBV7-3 to TRBJ2-3, with 7 positions matching TRBD2. Germline CDR1 reads SGHTA; CDR2 reads FQGTGA. This CDR3 has 15 residues. V was clipped by 5 bases and J by 0 bases; unmatched bases: 5. The CDR3 is CASSAERGSTDTQYF. The sequenced part of the CDR3 DNA is TGTGCCAGCAGCGCTGAGCGGGGTAGCACAGATACG.

This clone was counted many times. The read ends 3 residues shy of where the CDR3 ends; the end is completed using the germline J gene. This chain links TRBV10-3 with TRBJ2-5, with 16 bases lining up with TRBD2. Germline CDR1 and CDR2: ENHRY and SYGVKD. This CDR3 comprises 17 residues. V lost 6 bases and J lost 5; bases outside the gene matches: 9. The CDR3 loop is CAISLGTSGGAVETQYF. Partial CDR3 DNA: TGTGCCATCAGCCTCGGGACTAGCGGGGGGGCAGTGGAGACC.

This clone came up many times. The CDR3 end is not reached by the read, which stops 3 residues before it; the germline J gene fills it in. The chain joins TRBV15 to TRBJ1-4; TRBD1 is a possible D gene (5 bases). The CDR3 sequence is 14 residues long. Germline CDR1 and CDR2: LNHNV and YYDKDF (reference sequence). Trimming took off 6 bases at V and 8 bases at J, with 16 bases between the two ends. The CDR3 region is CATRERGAGEKLFF. CDR3 DNA (partial): TGTGCCACCAGGGAGAGGGGCGCTGGCGAAAAA.

This clone was counted ten times or more. A read error may account for a junction end that differs from germline. The CDR3 end lies 3 residues beyond the end of the read and is filled in from the germline J gene. V is TRBV7-8 and J is TRBJ2-2; 8 positions agree with TRBD1. From germline, CDR1 is SGHVS and CDR2 FQNEAQ. The CDR3 totals 15 residues. The covered CDR3 bases are TGTGCCAGCAGCTCCGACAGGGGAACCACCCGGGAG. Its protein is CASSSDRGTTRE. The entire CDR3 is CASSSDRGTTRELFF.

In its sample, this clone was seen many times. Read coverage stops 3 residues before the CDR3 terminus; the germline J gene supplies the remainder. The rearrangement joins TRBV11-2 to TRBJ2-2; 12 nucleotides align to TRBD2. Germline V CDR1 and CDR2: SGHAT, FQNNGV. The ends lost 7 bases at V and 7 bases at J; junction bases unmatched: 7. This CDR3 is 15 amino acids long. CDR3 DNA, as far as it was read: TGTGCCAGCATCACACTAGCGGGAGGTATCGGGGAG. This translates into CASITLAGGIGE. The full CDR3 reads CASITLAGGIGELFF.

This clone was counted at least ten times. Coverage ceases 3 residues before the CDR3 finishes, and the germline J gene fills in the end. This chain joins TRBV20-1 and TRBJ2-2, with 11 positions matching TRBD2. Germline V lookup: CDR1 DFQATT, CDR2 SNEGSKA (reference sequence). The CDR3 runs 17 residues. V lost 5 bases to trimming and J lost 4 bases; unmatched junction nucleotides: 12. CDR3: CSAPPPTSGRSTGELFF. The sequenced CDR3 bases are TGCAGTGCTCCCCCCCCTACTAGCGGGAGAAGCACCGGGGAG.

There are many counts of this clone. Sequencing ends 3 residues short of the CDR3 end; the germline J gene provides the rest. This chain connects TRBV6-1 to TRBJ2-2, with 10 bases lining up with TRBD2. Germline V gene lookup returns CDR1 MNHNS and CDR2 SASEGT. The ends lost 2 bases at V and 4 bases at J; junction bases unmatched: 4. The CDR3 spans 16 residues. CDR3 region: CASSELAGDSTGELFF. The sequenced part of the CDR3 DNA is TGTGCCAGCAGTGAACTAGCGGGAGATAGCACCGGGGAG.

This clone has ten or more counts. The read terminates 3 residues before the CDR3 end, so the remaining end is supplied by the germline J gene. The chain recombines TRBV29-1 with TRBJ1-4; D is possibly TRBD1 (5 bases). CDR3 length: 13 residues. Germline V gene data show CDR1 as SQVTM and CDR2 as ANQGSEA. V lost 6 bases and J lost 0, with 8 bases in between. The CDR3 DNA, read in part, is TGCAGCGTACAGGACCCAACTAATGAAAAA. It codes for CSVQDPTNEK. The full-length CDR3 reads as CSVQDPTNEKLFF.

This clone was seen ten or more times. The CDR3 region is CSVADYYEQYF. The DNA read from the CDR3 is TGCAGCGTTGCTGACTACTACGAG. The chain links TRBV29-1 to TRBJ2-7, with D tentatively TRBD2 (5 bases). The sequenced fragment ends 3 residues before the CDR3 boundary, so the rest is inferred from the germline J gene. Trimming stripped 4 bases from V and 3 bases from J, with 7 bases between. The CDR3 length is 11 residues. Per the germline V gene, CDR1 is SQVTM and CDR2 is ANQGSEA.

This clone has a count of ten or more. The read is 3 residues too short to cover the CDR3 end, so that end is filled in from the germline J gene. V and J are TRBV29-1 and TRBJ1-2, with a possible D match to TRBD1 (5 bases). Germline-derived CDR1 and CDR2 are SQVTM and ANQGSEA. V was pared by 5 bases and J by 3 bases, with 22 bases between. The CDR3 extends over 16 amino acids. Partial CDR3 DNA: TGCAGCGTTTACGAGTTTAAGGGCCAGGGAGACTATGGC. It codes for CSVYEFKGQGDYG. The whole CDR3 sequence reads CSVYEFKGQGDYGYTF. The variable domain in full, completed from reference TRBV29-1 and TRBJ1-2, reads SAVISQKPSRDICQRGTSLTIQCQVDSQVTMMFWYRQQPGQSLTLIATANQGSEATYESGFVIDKFPISRPNLTFSTLTVSNMSPEDSSIYLCSVYEFKGQGDYGYTFGSGTRLTVV.

This clone was seen a handful of times. The read ends 3 residues before the CDR3 terminus; that terminus is restored from the germline J gene. The J gene is TRBJ2-1, the V gene TRBV5-3, with D maybe TRBD1 (6 bases). TRBV5-3 is an ORF for which the function is uncertain. V lost 2 bases and J 1 base, leaving 25 bases between the germline ends. CDR3 length: 20 amino acids. CDR3 amino acids: CARSFSRERTEQISYNEQFF. The CDR3 DNA, read in part, is TGTGCCAGAAGCTTCTCCCGCGAACGGACAGAACAGATTTCCTACAATGAG.

This clone was counted ten times or more. The read halts 3 residues ahead of the CDR3 end, with the missing end drawn from the germline J gene. V usage is TRBV5-4 and J usage is TRBJ1-4; D call uncertain. The CDR3 is 15 amino acids. Trimming pared 2 bases from V and 0 bases from J, leaving 8 bases between. Germline V lookup: CDR1 SGHNT, CDR2 YYREEE (reference sequence). Partial CDR3 DNA: TGTGCCAGCAGCTTAGCCTATGCAACTAATGAAAAA. It is translated as CASSLAYATNEK. Given in full, the CDR3 is CASSLAYATNEKLFF.